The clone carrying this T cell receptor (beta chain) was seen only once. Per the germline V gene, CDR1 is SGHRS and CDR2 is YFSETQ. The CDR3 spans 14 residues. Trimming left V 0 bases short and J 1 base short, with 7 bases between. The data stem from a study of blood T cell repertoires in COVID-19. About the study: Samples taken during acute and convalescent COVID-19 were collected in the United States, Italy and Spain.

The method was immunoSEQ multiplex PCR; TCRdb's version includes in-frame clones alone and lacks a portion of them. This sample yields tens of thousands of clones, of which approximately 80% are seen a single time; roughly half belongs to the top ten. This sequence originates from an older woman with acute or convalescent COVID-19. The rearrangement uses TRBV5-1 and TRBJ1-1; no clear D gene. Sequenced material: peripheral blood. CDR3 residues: CASSLGAGNTEAFF. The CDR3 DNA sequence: TGCGCCAGCAGCTTGGGGGCAGGGAACACTGAAGCTTTCTTT.